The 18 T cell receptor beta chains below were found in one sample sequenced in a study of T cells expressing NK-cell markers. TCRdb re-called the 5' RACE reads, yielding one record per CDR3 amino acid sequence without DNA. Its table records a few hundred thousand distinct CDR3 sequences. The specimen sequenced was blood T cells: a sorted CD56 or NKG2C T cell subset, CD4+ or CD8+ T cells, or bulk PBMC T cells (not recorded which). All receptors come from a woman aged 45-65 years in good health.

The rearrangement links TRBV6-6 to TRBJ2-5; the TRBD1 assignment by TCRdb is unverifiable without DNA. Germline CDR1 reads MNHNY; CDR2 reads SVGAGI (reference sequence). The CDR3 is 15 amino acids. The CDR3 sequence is CASSYSGTGVETQYF.

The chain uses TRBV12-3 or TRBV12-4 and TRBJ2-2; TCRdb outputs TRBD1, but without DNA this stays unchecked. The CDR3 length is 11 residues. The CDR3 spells CASEGTGELFF.

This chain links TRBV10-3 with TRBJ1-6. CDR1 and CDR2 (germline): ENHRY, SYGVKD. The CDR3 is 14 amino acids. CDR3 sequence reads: CAISTRALGSPLHF.

Here the CDR3 reads CSFLGTGSKDYGYTF. V and J are TRBV29-1 and TRBJ1-2; TCRdb's D call of TRBD1 is untestable without DNA. Looked up from germline, CDR1 is SQVTM and CDR2 is ANQGSEA. This CDR3 region has 15 residues.

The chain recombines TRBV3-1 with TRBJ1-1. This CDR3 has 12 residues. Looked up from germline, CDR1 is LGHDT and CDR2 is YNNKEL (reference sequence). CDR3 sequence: CASSNSEPKAFF.

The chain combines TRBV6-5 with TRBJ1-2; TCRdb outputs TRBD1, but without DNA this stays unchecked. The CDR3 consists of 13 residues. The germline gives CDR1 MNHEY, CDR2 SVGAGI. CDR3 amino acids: CASSRGIDYGYTF.

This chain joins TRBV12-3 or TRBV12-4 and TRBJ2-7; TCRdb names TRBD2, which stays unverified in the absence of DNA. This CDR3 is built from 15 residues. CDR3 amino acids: CASRMTSGLSYEQYF.

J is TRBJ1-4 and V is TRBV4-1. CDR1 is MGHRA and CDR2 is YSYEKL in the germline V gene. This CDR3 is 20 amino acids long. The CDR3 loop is CASSKVINVGRVATNEKLFF.

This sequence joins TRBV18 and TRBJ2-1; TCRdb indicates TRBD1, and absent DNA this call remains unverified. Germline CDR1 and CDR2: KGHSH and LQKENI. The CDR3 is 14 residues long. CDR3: CASSGTTGLDEQFF.

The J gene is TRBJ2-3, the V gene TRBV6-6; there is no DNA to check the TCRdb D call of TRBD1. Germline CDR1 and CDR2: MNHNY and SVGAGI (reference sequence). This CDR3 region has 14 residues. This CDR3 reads CASYARESTDTQYF.

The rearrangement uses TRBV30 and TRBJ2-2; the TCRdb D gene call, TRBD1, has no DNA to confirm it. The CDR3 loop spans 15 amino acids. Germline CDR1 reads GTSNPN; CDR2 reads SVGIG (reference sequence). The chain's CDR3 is CAWRDLGGISGELFF.

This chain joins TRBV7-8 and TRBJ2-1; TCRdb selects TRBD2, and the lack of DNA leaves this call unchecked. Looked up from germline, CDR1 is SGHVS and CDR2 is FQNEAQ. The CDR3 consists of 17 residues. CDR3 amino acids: CASSLVGREGRKNEQFF.

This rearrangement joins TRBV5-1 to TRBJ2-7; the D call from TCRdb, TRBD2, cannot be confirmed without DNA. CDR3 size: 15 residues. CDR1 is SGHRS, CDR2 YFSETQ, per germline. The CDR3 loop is CASSRERERVHEQYF.

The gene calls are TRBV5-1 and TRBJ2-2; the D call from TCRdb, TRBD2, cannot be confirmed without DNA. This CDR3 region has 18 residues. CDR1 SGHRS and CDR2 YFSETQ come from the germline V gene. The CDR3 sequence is CASSMLLAGGPDTGELFF.

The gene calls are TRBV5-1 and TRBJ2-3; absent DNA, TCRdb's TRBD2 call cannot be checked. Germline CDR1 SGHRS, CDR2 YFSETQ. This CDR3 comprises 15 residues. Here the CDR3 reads CASFSRTSGADTQYF.

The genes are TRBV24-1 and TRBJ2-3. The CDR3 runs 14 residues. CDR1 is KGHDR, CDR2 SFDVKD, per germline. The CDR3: CATSDLGPPDTQYF.

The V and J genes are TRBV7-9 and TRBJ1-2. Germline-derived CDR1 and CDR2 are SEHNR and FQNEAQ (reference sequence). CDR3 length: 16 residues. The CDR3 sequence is CASSHGEKLINYGYTF.

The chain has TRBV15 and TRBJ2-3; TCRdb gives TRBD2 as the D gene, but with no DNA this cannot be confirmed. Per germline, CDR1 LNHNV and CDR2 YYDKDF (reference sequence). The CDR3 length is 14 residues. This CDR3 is CATTLGASSDTQYF.